The TCR beta chain under discussion was sequenced for a study of shared clonotypes between healthy human individuals. Details on this clone: Its antigen remains unidentified.

Findings of the study overall: A generally larger estimated richness was seen in naive subsets than in memory subsets.

The assay was immunoSEQ multiplex PCR, and TCRdb's table has in-frame clones only and misses some. The table includes some 900,000 clones, 76% detected once. This receptor was identified in a man between 18 and 29 years old in good health. The source material was memory CD4+ T cells sorted from blood. Subset denoted: CD45RA-negative fraction.

CDR3 in DNA: TGTGCCACCCCCGGGGGTAACGAGCAGTACTTC. Its translation is CATPGGNEQYF. The V call is TRBV27, the J call TRBJ2-7; TRBD2 is a possible D gene (6 bases). This CDR3 is 11 amino acids long. Looked up from germline, CDR1 is MNHEY and CDR2 is SMNVEV (reference sequence). The ends were cut back, 10 bases at V and 5 bases at J, with 12 bases in the middle.